The following is a TCR beta chain sequence with its context. These data are taken from a study of blood T cell repertoires in COVID-19. Clones were read by immunoSEQ multiplex PCR, and TCRdb kept only the in-frame ones, dropping some. The repertoire holds under 400,000 clones, with 88% as singletons. Trimming cost V 4 bases and J 5 bases; bases outside gene matches: 12. The CDR3 loop spans 16 amino acids. The V gene's germline CDR1 is SGHDT and CDR2 YYEEEE. This receptor was obtained from a woman aged 25-40 years who had been exposed to COVID-19. The genes are TRBV5-6 and TRBJ1-5, with TRBD1 identical over 7 bases. The sample consisted of PBMCs or T cells enriched from blood (not recorded which). The CDR3 DNA follows: TGTGCCAGCAGCCCACGGGAGGGGGCTTTCGATCAGCCCCAGCATTTT. It codes for CASSPREGAFDQPQHF. The whole variable domain, remainder taken from reference TRBV5-6 and TRBJ1-5, is DAGVTQSPTHLIKTRGQQVTLRCSPKSGHDTVSWYQQALGQGPQFIFQYYEEEERQRGNFPDRFSGHQFPNYSSELNVNALLLGDSALYLCASSPREGAFDQPQHFGDGTRLSIL.